This T cell receptor beta chain was identified during a study of T-cell memory formation after mild COVID-19. 5'RACE, which relied on constant-segment primers, yielded TCR alpha and TCR beta cDNA libraries carrying sample barcodes and UMIs. TCRdb reprocessed the 5' RACE reads with MiXCR, giving one entry per CDR3 protein. The sample has roughly 220,000 distinct CDR3 sequences; 9% to 10% are singletons. This clonotype was seen a few times. No antigen is known for it. Whole-study results and caveats: Later expanders leaned toward CD4+, whereas clones contracting from day 15 to 85 were balanced CD4/CD8. Second-wave clones peaking on day 37 lacked confirmed SARS-CoV-2 specificity. Researchers report contracting CD4+ clones mostly in CM and EM, with CD8+ clones in EMRA.

The V end lost 3 bases, the J end lost 1 base, and 15 bases lay between the germline ends. Germline CDR1 is DFQATT and CDR2 is SNEGSKA (reference sequence). This CDR3 region has 15 residues. The receptor was isolated from a man between 18 and 35 years old who had mild COVID-19 (a few samples of this study predate the infection). Cell type and time point are not known. This chain connects TRBV20-1 to TRBJ1-1; D is perhaps TRBD1 (5 bases). The specimen was PBMCs or a T cell subset sorted from them (not recorded which). DNA of the CDR3: TGCAGTGCTAGCGGGGGGAGGGGCGCGAACACTGAAGCTTTCTTT. Encoded protein: CSASGGRGANTEAFF.